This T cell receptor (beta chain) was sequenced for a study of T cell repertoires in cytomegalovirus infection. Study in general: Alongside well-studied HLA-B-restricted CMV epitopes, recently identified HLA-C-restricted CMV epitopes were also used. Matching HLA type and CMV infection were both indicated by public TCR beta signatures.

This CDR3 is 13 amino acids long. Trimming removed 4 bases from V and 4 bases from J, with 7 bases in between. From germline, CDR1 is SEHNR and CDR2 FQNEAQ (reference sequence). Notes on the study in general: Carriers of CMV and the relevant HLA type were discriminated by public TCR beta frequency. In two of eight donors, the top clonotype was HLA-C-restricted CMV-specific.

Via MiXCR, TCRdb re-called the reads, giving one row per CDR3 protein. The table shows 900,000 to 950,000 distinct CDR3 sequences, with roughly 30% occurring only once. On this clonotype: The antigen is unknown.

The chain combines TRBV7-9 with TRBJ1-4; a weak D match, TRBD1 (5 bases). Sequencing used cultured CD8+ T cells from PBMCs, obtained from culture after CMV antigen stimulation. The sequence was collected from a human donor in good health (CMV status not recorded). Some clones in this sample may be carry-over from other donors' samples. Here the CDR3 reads CASSSTVNEKLFF. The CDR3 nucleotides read TGTGCCAGCAGCTCGACAGTTAATGAAAAACTGTTTTTT.